Given below is one T cell receptor beta chain in context. Both 60 Vbeta primers and 13 Jbeta primers went into the PCR. Method: immunoSEQ multiplex PCR; TCRdb's copy keeps in-frame clones and lacks some. The sample lists 150,000 to 200,000 clones, approximately 82% occurring once. The data belong to a study of cytomegalovirus exposure and HLA in healthy donors. Germline V gene data show CDR1 as SGHTA and CDR2 as FQGTGA. The V and J ends lost 5 bases and 2 bases, in that order; junction bases with no gene match: 6. This CDR3 is 15 amino acids long. The TCR sequence derives from a male donor in good health and CMV-seronegative. Sequencing was performed on PBMCs. The gene calls are TRBV7-3 and TRBJ2-3; 8 positions agree with TRBD1. The CDR3 loop is CASSPGTGYTDTQYF. CDR3 in DNA: TGTGCCAGCAGCCCCGGGACAGGATACACAGATACGCAGTATTTT.